Shown below are 12 T cell receptor beta chains from a single sample sequenced in a study of blood T cells in healthy people across ages. With a J-beta primer mix and a sample-barcoded 5' primer, a second PCR ran about 7 to 12 cycles. MiXCR, applied by TCRdb to the 5' RACE reads, yields one record per CDR3 protein. The data show some 560,000 distinct CDR3 sequences, with about 29% seen just once and 3% to 4% held by the top ten. Separately, the same data were catalogued under a study of T cells of mothers and their children.

What was sequenced was blood. The receptors derive from a boy between 2 and 15 years old in good health.

The CDR3 reads CASSPQRSEQFF. Written as DNA, the CDR3 is TGTGCCAGCTCACCACAGCGGAGTGAGCAGTTCTTC. V usage is TRBV18 and J usage is TRBJ2-5, with D maybe TRBD2 (5 bases). The better agreement between TRBJ2-1 and the DNA end casts doubt on the J call. This CDR3 is 12 amino acids long. Per germline, CDR1 KGHSH and CDR2 LQKENI.

A few counts support this clonotype. The chain is built from TRBV6-6 and TRBJ2-4, with unresolved D. Per the germline V gene, CDR1 is MNHNY and CDR2 is SVGAGI (reference sequence). V was cut by 7 bases and J by 1 base, with 8 bases left in between. The CDR3 length is 13 residues. The CDR3 here is CASTERAKNIQYF. CDR3 nucleotide sequence: TGTGCCAGCACGGAGAGGGCCAAAAACATTCAGTACTTC.

This chain links TRBV20-1 with TRBJ1-5; 8 positions agree with TRBD1. Losses at the gene ends were 5 bases for V and 2 bases for J; bases not matched to a gene: 8. The CDR3 spans 15 residues. The germline CDR1 and CDR2 sequences are DFQATT and SNEGSKA (reference sequence). The CDR3 DNA reads TGCAGTGCTCGCCTCGACAGGGGCGGCAATCAGCCCCAGCATTTT. The encoded protein is CSARLDRGGNQPQHF.

The rearrangement uses TRBV11-2 and TRBJ2-5; TRBD1 matches 9 bases. The J call is uncertain, as TRBJ2-1 better fits the DNA end. Germline assignment: CDR1 SGHAT and CDR2 FQNNGV. The CDR3 loop spans 16 amino acids. The CDR3 loop reads CASSLDGGQGYHEQFF. The CDR3 nucleotides read TGTGCCAGCAGCTTAGATGGGGGACAGGGTTATCATGAGCAGTTCTTC.

The chain uses TRBV3-1 and TRBJ2-4, with 9 bases that match TRBD2. The CDR3 covers 14 residues. CDR1 and CDR2 (germline): LGHDT, YNNKEL (reference sequence). Trimming took 5 bases from V and 8 from J; bases not matched to a gene: 7. CDR3 in DNA: TGTGCCAGCAGCGAGACTAGCGGTAGAGACATTCAGTACTTC. Its translation is CASSETSGRDIQYF.

This clonotype turned up a few times. V gene TRBV5-5 combines with J gene TRBJ1-4; D is uncertain. V shed 3 bases and J shed 3 bases, with 3 bases lying between them. CDR1 and CDR2 from the germline V gene are SGHKS and YYEKEE (reference sequence). This CDR3 has 12 amino acids. DNA of the CDR3: TGTGCCAGCAGCTCGCCTAATGAAAAACTGTTTTTT. It yields the protein CASSSPNEKLFF.

This clonotype has a handful of counts. This rearrangement joins TRBV3-1 to TRBJ1-6; maybe TRBD1 (6 bases). CDR1 and CDR2 (germline): LGHDT, YNNKEL (reference sequence). Trimming removed 0 bases from V and 5 bases from J, with 14 bases in between. The CDR3 loop spans 17 amino acids. The CDR3 loop reads CASSQETHRVDNSPLHF. DNA of the CDR3: TGTGCCAGCAGCCAAGAAACGCACAGGGTCGATAATTCACCCCTCCACTTT.

The genes are TRBV10-3 and TRBJ2-5; a weak D match, TRBD1 (6 bases). Per germline, CDR1 ENHRY and CDR2 SYGVKD. V was trimmed by 4 bases and J by 9 bases, leaving 15 bases between them. The CDR3 is 13 residues long. The CDR3 sequence: CAISGAQGEAQYF. The CDR3 coding sequence is TGTGCCATCAGTGGCGCACAGGGTGAGGCCCAGTACTTC.

The chain uses TRBV12-3 or TRBV12-4 and TRBJ2-1, with 12 bases identical to TRBD2. This CDR3 region has 16 residues. Germline trimming cut 4 bases from V and 0 bases from J; bases unmatched to any gene: 1. The CDR3 reads CASSWGLAGSYNEQFF. CDR3 nucleotides: TGTGCCAGCAGTTGGGGACTAGCGGGCTCCTACAATGAGCAGTTCTTC.

This chain uses TRBV12-3 or TRBV12-4 with TRBJ2-7; D remains ambiguous. With 6 bases removed from V and 3 bases from J, the gap between germline ends came to 12 bases. The CDR3 has 13 amino acids. As DNA, the CDR3 is TGTGCCAGCAGGATGGGATGGGTCTACGAGCAGTACTTC. It encodes CASRMGWVYEQYF.

This clonotype has ten or more counts. The chain carries TRBV12-3 or TRBV12-4 and TRBJ2-5; 7 positions match TRBD2. CDR3 size: 13 residues. Unmatched junction bases numbered 4, after V lost 4 bases and J lost 5 bases. The CDR3 sequence is CASSSVGGETQYF. The CDR3 DNA reads TGTGCCAGCAGTTCCGTGGGAGGGGAGACCCAGTACTTC.

The rearrangement links TRBV28 to TRBJ2-5, with D perhaps TRBD2 (6 bases). The J call is doubtful: the DNA matches TRBJ2-7 better. Germline CDR1 reads MDHEN; CDR2 reads SYDVKM. This CDR3 is 13 amino acids long. The CDR3 sequence is CASRSTRTYEQYF. The CDR3 bases are TGTGCCAGTCGATCGACTAGAACCTACGAGCAGTACTTC.